The 9 T cell receptor beta chains presented below share a single source sample, sequenced in a study of T-cell reconstitution after alpha-beta-depleted transplantation in children. Unique molecular identifiers featured in how the TCRbeta library was prepared. TCRdb re-derived calls from the PCR reads in MiXCR, one entry per CDR3 protein. Of around 440,000 distinct CDR3 sequences in the sample, about 11% were seen once. Sequencing was performed on PBMCs, taken before TCRalphabeta/CD19-depleted stem cell transplant. Receptors were obtained from a child under 10 years old with inherited bone marrow failure, due to receive a stem cell transplant.

This clonotype was recorded at least ten times. This chain links TRBV9 with TRBJ2-2, with D hard to call. Between the trimmed V and J ends, which lost 0 bases and 1 base, there was a span of 4 bases. This CDR3 is 14 amino acids long. The germline CDR1 and CDR2 sequences are SGDLS and YYNGEE. DNA for the CDR3: TGTGCCAGCAGCGTAGACCTGAACACCGGGGAGCTGTTTTTT. Translating it yields CASSVDLNTGELFF. Full variable domain (remainder filled in from reference TRBV9 and TRBJ2-2): DSGVTQTPKHLITATGQRVTLRCSPRSGDLSVYWYQQSLDQGLQFLIQYYNGEERAKGNILERFSAQQFPDLHSELNLSSLELGDSALYFCASSVDLNTGELFFGEGSRLTVL.

This clonotype was seen at least ten times. CDR3 DNA sequence: TGCAGCGTTGGAGAGTTCTCTAAAATAACCGGGGAGCTGTTTTTT. Translated: CSVGEFSKITGELFF. The chain employs TRBV29-1 and TRBJ2-2; D ambiguous. This CDR3 has 15 amino acids. V lost 4 bases and J 5 bases, leaving 17 bases between the germline ends. Germline V gives CDR1 SQVTM, CDR2 ANQGSEA.

This clonotype was recorded at least ten times. The chain uses TRBV20-1 and TRBJ1-5, with 7 bases fitting TRBD1. The CDR3 runs 19 residues. J lost 4 bases, V lost 5 bases, and 23 bases had no gene match. Germline-derived CDR1 and CDR2 are DFQATT and SNEGSKA (reference sequence). The CDR3 DNA sequence: TGCAGTGCTCGCCGCTACCGACCCGGGACAGCTCCTTTTAATCAGCCCCAGCATTTT. Translating it yields CSARRYRPGTAPFNQPQHF.

The V gene is TRBV30, the J gene TRBJ1-4; D is undetermined. CDR1 and CDR2 (germline): GTSNPN, SVGIG (reference sequence). Trimming left V 0 bases short and J 8 bases short, with 7 bases between. The CDR3 spans 12 residues. The DNA for the CDR3 is TGTGCCTGGAGTGTAACGGGAGAAAAACTGTTTTTT. Its protein product is CAWSVTGEKLFF. The whole variable domain, filled in from reference TRBV30 and TRBJ1-4, reads SQTIHQWPATLVQPVGSPLSLECTVEGTSNPNLYWYRQAAGRGLQLLFYSVGIGQISSEVPQNLSASRPQDRQFILSSKKLLLSDSGFYLCAWSVTGEKLFFGSGTQLSVL.

This clonotype was counted only a few times. CDR3 nucleotide sequence: TGCAGTGCTAGAGGTGGGACTAGCGGTTTAATCGGGGTGTGGGTCGAAGACGAGCAGTACTTC. Protein product: CSARGGTSGLIGVWVEDEQYF. The rearrangement uses TRBV20-1 and TRBJ2-7, with 11 bases aligning to TRBD2. Trimming took 1 base from V and 5 from J; bases not matched to a gene: 25. Germline CDR1 DFQATT, CDR2 SNEGSKA (reference sequence). The CDR3 covers 21 residues.

This clonotype has a count of ten or more. The chain recombines TRBV6-1 with TRBJ2-3, with D hard to call. The CDR3 spans 19 residues. Germline loops: CDR1 MNHNS, CDR2 SASEGT. The V end was cut by 2 bases, the J end by 1 base, with 22 bases between. CDR3 nucleotide sequence: TGTGCCAGCAGTGAACTCCTCATCCTGACCTATGGGGGCACAGATACGCAGTATTTT. Translating gives CASSELLILTYGGTDTQYF.

Many counts were recorded for this clonotype. The chain recombines TRBV9 with TRBJ2-1; 7 nucleotides agree with TRBD2. The germline V gene has CDR1 SGDLS and CDR2 YYNGEE. The CDR3 length is 12 residues. The ends lost 0 bases at V and 9 bases at J; junction bases unmatched: 0. This CDR3 reads CASSVGEGEQFF. The CDR3 bases are TGTGCCAGCAGCGTAGGGGAGGGTGAGCAGTTCTTC.

This clonotype appeared many times. This rearrangement joins TRBV7-9 to TRBJ1-2, with D uncertain. The CDR3 totals 14 residues. The V gene lost 5 bases and the J gene lost 8 bases, with 18 bases spanning the gap. The germline V gene encodes CDR1 SEHNR and CDR2 FQNEAQ (reference sequence). CDR3 in DNA: TGTGCCAGCAGCCCCCTCCGGAGGGTTGAGGGCTACACCTTC. Translated: CASSPLRRVEGYTF.

A few counts support this clonotype. The chain employs TRBV20-1 and TRBJ1-6; 11 nucleotides agree with TRBD1. CDR3 size: 15 residues. CDR1 is DFQATT, CDR2 SNEGSKA, per germline (reference sequence). J lost 6 bases, V lost 6 bases, and 7 bases had no gene match. This CDR3 is CSAEDRGLFNSPLHF. The CDR3 nucleotides read TGCAGTGCAGAGGACAGGGGGCTTTTTAATTCACCCCTCCACTTT.